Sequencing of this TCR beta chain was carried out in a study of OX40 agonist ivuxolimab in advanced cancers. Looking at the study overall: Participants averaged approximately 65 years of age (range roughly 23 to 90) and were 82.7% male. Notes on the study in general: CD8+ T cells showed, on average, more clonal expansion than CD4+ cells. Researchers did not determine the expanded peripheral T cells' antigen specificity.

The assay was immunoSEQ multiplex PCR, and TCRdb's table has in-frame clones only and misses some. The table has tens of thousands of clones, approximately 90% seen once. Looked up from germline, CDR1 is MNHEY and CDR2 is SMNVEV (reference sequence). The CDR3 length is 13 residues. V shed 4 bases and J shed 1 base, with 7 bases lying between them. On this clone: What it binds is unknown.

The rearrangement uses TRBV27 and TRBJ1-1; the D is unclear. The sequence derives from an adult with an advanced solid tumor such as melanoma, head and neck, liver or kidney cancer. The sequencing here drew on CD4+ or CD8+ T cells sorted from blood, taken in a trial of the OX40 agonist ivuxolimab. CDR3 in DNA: TGTGCCAGCAGTTATCTAGAGAACACTGAAGCTTTCTTT. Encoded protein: CASSYLENTEAFF.